The T cell receptor beta chain described here comes from a study of T cell repertoires in cytomegalovirus infection. Across the study: Recently identified HLA-C-restricted CMV epitopes were among the peptides used. Matching HLA type and CMV infection were both indicated by public TCR beta signatures.

The study, taken as a whole, reports: Totalled public TCR beta family frequency picked out people who carried CMV plus the relevant HLA. Dominating the ex vivo response were TCR beta clonotypes that were CMV-specific and HLA-C-restricted.

V was shortened by 5 bases and J by 5 bases, with 13 bases between the two germline ends. The CDR3 loop spans 14 amino acids. The V gene's germline CDR1 is SGHVS and CDR2 FNYEAQ. TCRdb re-called the reads with MiXCR, one entry per CDR3 protein. The sample yields hundreds of thousands of distinct CDR3 sequences, under 55% seen once. On this clonotype itself: The antigen is undetermined.

Sequencing used cultured PBMCs, obtained from culture after CMV antigen stimulation. This chain links TRBV7-6 with TRBJ2-1; tentatively, D is TRBD2 (6 bases). The source of this sequence is a human donor in good health (CMV status not recorded). Some clones in this sample may be carry-over from other donors' samples. The CDR3 region is CASSPGRENNEQFF. Here the CDR3 DNA reads TGTGCCAGCAGCCCAGGACGGGAGAACAATGAGCAGTTCTTC.